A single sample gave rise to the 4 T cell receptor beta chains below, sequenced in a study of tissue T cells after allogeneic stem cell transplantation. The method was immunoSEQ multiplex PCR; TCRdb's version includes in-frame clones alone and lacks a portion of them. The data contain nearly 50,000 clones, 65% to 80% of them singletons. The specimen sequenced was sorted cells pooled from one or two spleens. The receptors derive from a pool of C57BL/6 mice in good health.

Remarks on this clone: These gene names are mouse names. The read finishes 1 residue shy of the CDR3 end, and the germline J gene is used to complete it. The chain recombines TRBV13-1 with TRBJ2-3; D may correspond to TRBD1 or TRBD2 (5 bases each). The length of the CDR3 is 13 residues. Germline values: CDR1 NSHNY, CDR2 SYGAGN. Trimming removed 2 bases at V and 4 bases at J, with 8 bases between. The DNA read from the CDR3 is TGTGCCAGCAGTGAAGGGACCACAGAAACGCTGTAT. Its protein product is CASSEGTTETLY. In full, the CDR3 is CASSEGTTETLYF.

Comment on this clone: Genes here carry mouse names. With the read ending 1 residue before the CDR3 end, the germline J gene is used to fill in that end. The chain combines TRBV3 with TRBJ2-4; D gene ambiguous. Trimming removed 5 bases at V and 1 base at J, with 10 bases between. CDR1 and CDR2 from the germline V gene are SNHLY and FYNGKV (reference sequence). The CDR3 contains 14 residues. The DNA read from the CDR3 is TGTGCCAGCAGCCCCCGGGTGGGTCAAAACACCTTGTAC. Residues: CASSPRVGQNTLY. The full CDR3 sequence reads CASSPRVGQNTLYF. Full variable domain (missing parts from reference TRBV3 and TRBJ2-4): GPKVLQIPSHQIIDMGQMVTLNCDPVSNHLYFYWYKQILGQQMEFLVNFYNGKVMEKSKLFKDQFSVERPDGSYFTLKIQPTALEDSAVYFCASSPRVGQNTLYFGAGTRLSVL.

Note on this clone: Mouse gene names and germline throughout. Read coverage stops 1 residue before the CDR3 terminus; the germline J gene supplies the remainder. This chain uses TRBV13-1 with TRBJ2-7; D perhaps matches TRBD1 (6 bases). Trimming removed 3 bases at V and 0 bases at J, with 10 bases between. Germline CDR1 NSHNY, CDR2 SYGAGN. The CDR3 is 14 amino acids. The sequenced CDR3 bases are TGTGCCAGCAGTGCCCAGGACAGCTCCTATGAACAGTAC. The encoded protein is CASSAQDSSYEQY. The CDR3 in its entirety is CASSAQDSSYEQYF.

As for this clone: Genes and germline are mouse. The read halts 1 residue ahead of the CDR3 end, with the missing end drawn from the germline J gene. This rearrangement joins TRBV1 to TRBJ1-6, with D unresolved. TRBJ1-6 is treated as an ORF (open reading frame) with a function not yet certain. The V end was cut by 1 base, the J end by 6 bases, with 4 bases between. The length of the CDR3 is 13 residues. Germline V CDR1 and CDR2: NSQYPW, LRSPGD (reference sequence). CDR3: CTCSAGVNSPLYF. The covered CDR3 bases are TGCACCTGCAGTGCAGGGGTTAATTCGCCCCTCTAC.